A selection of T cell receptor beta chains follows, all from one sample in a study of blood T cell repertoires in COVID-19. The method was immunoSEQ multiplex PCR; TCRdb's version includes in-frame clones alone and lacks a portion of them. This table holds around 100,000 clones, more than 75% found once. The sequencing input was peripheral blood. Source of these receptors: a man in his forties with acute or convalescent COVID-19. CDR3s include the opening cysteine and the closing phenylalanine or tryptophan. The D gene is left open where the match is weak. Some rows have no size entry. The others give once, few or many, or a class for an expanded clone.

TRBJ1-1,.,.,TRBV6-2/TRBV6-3,CASSYSRGTEAFF,TGTGCCAGCAGTTACTCGAGAGGCACTGAAGCTTTCTTT
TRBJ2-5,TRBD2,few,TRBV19,CASKGPGLAAGETQYF,TGTGCCAGTAAGGGACCGGGACTAGCGGCGGGAGAGACCCAGTACTTC
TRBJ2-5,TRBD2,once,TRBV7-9,CASSATTGLAGVGETQYF,TGTGCCAGCAGCGCTACTACAGGACTAGCGGGGGTGGGTGAGACCCAGTACTTC
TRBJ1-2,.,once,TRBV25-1,CASSEAREGGGYTF,TGTGCCAGCAGTGAAGCCCGAGAGGGTGGAGGCTACACCTTC
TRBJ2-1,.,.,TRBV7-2,CASSLENSYNEQFF,TGTGCCAGCAGCTTAGAAAACAGCTACAATGAGCAGTTCTTC
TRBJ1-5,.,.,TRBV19,CASSSSAVQPQHF,TGTGCCAGTAGTTCCTCCGCAGTTCAGCCCCAGCATTTT
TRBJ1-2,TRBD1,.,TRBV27,CASSQGQGFYGYTF,TGTGCCAGCAGTCAGGGACAGGGGTTCTATGGCTACACCTTC
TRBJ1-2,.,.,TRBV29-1,CSVVPMAYGYTF,TGCAGCGTTGTCCCGATGGCTTATGGCTACACCTTC
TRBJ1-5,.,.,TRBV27,CASGPVQPQHF,TGTGCCAGCGGTCCGGTCCAGCCCCAGCATTTT
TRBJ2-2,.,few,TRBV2,CASSGSNTGELFF,TGTGCCAGCAGCGGGTCGAACACCGGGGAGCTGTTTTTT
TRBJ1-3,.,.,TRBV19,CASSIQGISGNTIYF,TGTGCCAGTAGTATACAGGGGATATCGGGAAACACCATATATTTT
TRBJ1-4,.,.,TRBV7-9,CASSASILSNEKLFF,TGTGCCAGCAGCGCCTCTATCCTGTCTAATGAAAAACTGTTTTTT
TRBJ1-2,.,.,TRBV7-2,CASSPYRAPNYGYTF,TGTGCCAGCAGCCCCTACAGGGCCCCTAACTATGGCTACACCTTC
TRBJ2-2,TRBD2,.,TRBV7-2,CASSLFSGGITGELFF,TGTGCCAGCAGCTTATTCAGCGGGGGGATTACCGGGGAGCTGTTTTTT
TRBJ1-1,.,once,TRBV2,CASSGRRGAEAFF,TGTGCCAGCAGTGGACGACGGGGGGCTGAAGCTTTCTTT
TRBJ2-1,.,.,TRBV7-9,CASSYGTPKGYNEQFF,TGTGCCAGCAGCTATGGGACTCCAAAGGGATACAATGAGCAGTTCTTC
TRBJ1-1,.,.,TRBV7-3,CASSSFGGSTEAFF,TGTGCCAGCAGCTCATTCGGGGGAAGCACTGAAGCTTTCTTT
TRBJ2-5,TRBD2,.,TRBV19,CASSIHGRFQETQYF,TGTGCCAGTAGCATACACGGGAGGTTCCAAGAGACCCAGTACTTC
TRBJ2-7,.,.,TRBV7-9,CASGVLYEQYF,TGTGCCAGCGGAGTACTCTACGAGCAGTACTTC
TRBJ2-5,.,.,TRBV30,CAWSLAGFETQYF,TGTGCCTGGAGTTTGGCCGGGTTTGAGACCCAGTACTTC
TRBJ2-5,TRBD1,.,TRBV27,CASSPQQGIGETQYF,TGTGCCAGCAGTCCACAACAGGGGATAGGGGAGACCCAGTACTTC
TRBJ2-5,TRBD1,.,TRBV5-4,CASSIQGFRETQYF,TGTGCCAGCAGCATACAGGGGTTCAGGGAGACCCAGTACTTC
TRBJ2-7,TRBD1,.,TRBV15,CATTVDRGSYEQYF,TGTGCCACCACCGTGGACAGGGGGTCCTACGAGCAGTACTTC
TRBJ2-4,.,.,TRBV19,CASIGTVNKNIQYF,TGTGCCAGTATTGGTACTGTTAACAAAAACATTCAGTACTTC
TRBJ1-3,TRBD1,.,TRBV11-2,CASSSRTGSIGNTIYF,TGTGCCAGCAGCTCAAGGACAGGGTCTATTGGAAACACCATATATTTT
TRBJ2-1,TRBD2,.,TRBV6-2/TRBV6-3,CASSILGTTYNEQFF,TGTGCCAGCAGTATTCTGGGGACTACATACAATGAGCAGTTCTTC
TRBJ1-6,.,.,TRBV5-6,CASSAPRTANSPLHF,TGTGCCAGCAGCGCCCCCCGGACAGCTAATTCACCCCTCCACTTT
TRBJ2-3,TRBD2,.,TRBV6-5,CASSLTSTSTDTQYF,TGTGCCAGCAGTTTGACTAGCACCAGCACAGATACGCAGTATTTT
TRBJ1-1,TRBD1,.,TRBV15,CATSSSTGGRLYTEAFF,TGTGCCACCAGCAGTTCGACAGGGGGTCGACTTTACACTGAAGCTTTCTTT
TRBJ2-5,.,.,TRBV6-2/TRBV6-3,CASSYIVGGSQETQYF,TGTGCCAGCAGTTACATCGTCGGCGGGTCTCAAGAGACCCAGTACTTC
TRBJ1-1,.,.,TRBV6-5,CASSSVTRVGGTEAFF,TGTGCCAGCAGTTCTGTAACCCGGGTCGGGGGCACTGAAGCTTTCTTT
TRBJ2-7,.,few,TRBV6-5,CASSYSFLGGSYEQYF,TGTGCCAGCAGTTACTCTTTTTTGGGAGGATCCTACGAGCAGTACTTC
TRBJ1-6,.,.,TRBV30,CAWSGQENSPLHF,TGTGCCTGGAGTGGACAGGAGAATTCACCCCTCCACTTT
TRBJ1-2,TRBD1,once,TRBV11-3,CASTLGDRVDGYTF,TGTGCCAGCACCTTGGGCGACAGGGTTGACGGCTACACCTTC
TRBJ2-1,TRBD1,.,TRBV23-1,CASSLGTGVYEQFF,TGCGCCAGCAGTCTGGGGACAGGGGTCTATGAGCAGTTCTTC
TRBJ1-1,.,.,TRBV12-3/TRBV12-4,CATVWTENTEAFF,TGTGCCACCGTTTGGACAGAGAACACTGAAGCTTTCTTT
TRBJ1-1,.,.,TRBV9,CASSVGAGKLNTEAFF,TGTGCCAGCAGCGTAGGAGCAGGGAAGTTGAACACTGAAGCTTTCTTT
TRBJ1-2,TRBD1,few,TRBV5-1,CASSAGQGNYGYTF,TGCGCCAGCAGCGCGGGACAGGGTAACTATGGCTACACCTTC
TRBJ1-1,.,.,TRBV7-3,CASSLDEGNTEAFF,TGTGCCAGCAGCTTAGATGAGGGGAACACTGAAGCTTTCTTT
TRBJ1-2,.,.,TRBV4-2,CASSLQEANYGYTF,TGTGCCAGCAGCCTACAGGAAGCTAACTATGGCTACACCTTC
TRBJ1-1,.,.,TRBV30,CAWDRRVIRGAFF,TGTGCCTGGGACCGCAGGGTCATTAGGGGAGCTTTCTTT
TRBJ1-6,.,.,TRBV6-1,CASSEAQGHQIYNSPLHF,TGTGCCAGCAGTGAAGCGCAGGGACACCAAATCTATAATTCACCCCTCCACTTT